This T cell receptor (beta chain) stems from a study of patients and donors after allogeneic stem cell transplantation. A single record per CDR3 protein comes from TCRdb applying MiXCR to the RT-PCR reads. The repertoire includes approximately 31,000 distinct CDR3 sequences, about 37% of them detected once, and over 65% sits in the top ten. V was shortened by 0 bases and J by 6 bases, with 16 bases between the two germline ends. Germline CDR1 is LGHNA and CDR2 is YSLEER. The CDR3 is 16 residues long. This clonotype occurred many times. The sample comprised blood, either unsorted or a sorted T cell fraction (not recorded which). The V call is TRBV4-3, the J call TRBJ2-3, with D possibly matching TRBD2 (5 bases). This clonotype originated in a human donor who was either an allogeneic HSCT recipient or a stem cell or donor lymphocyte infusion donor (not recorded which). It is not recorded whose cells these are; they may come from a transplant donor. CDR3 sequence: CASSQDPGGLGDTQYF. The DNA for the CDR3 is TGCGCCAGCAGCCAAGATCCGGGCGGACTCGGTGATACGCAGTATTTT.